This T cell receptor (beta chain) was found in a study of T cell responses to AZD1222 COVID-19 vaccine. The study's findings and limits: When two AZD1222 doses had been given, Spike-specific TCR breadth and depth rose. Of spike-specific TCRs, nearly half reportedly target regions left unmutated in variants.

In regard to this clone: The antigen is undetermined.

The CDR3 extends over 15 amino acids. Germline CDR1 is LNHDA and CDR2 is SQIVND (reference sequence). Unmatched junction bases numbered 11, after V lost 7 bases and J lost 4 bases. TCRdb's copy holds only in-frame clones and misses some; the assay was immunoSEQ multiplex PCR. The sample includes about 110,000 clones, approximately 90% seen only once; the top ten take more than 6%. This TCR derives from an adult who received the AZD1222 COVID-19 vaccine. The chain uses TRBV19 and TRBJ1-2, with TRBD1 matching over 8 bases. Material: peripheral blood, obtained 28 days after the second AZD1222 dose. The CDR3 sequence: CASTSPLRGLYGYTF. CDR3 coding DNA: TGTGCCAGTACCTCCCCCCTCAGGGGGCTCTATGGCTACACCTTC.